Below, 2 T cell receptor beta chains from the same sample are listed, as sequenced in a study of cytomegalovirus exposure and HLA in healthy donors. The PCR employed 60 Vbeta primers together with 13 Jbeta primers. Assay: immunoSEQ multiplex PCR; the TCRdb copy retains only in-frame clones and omits some. In the table there are 150,000 to 200,000 clones, more than 75% of which are singletons. The specimen was PBMCs. All receptors derive from a man between 18 and 29 years old in good health and CMV-seropositive.

This rearrangement joins TRBV6-6 to TRBJ2-7; 7 nucleotides match TRBD1. Judging by the DNA end, TRBJ2-5 fits better; the J call may be wrong. CDR3 length: 14 residues. Germline CDR1 MNHNY, CDR2 SVGAGI (reference sequence). The CDR3 is CASSLRGQQETQYF. The CDR3 DNA sequence: TGTGCCAGCAGTTTACGGGGACAGCAGGAGACCCAGTACTTC.

This clone appeared a few times. The rearrangement uses TRBV6-6 and TRBJ2-2; the D is unclear. CDR1 MNHNY and CDR2 SVGAGI come from the germline V gene (reference sequence). V lost 1 base to trimming and J lost 4 bases, with 7 bases between them. This CDR3 spans 14 amino acids. The CDR3 DNA reads as TGTGCCAGCAGTTACTGGGCTTCCACCGGGGAGCTGTTTTTT. Its translation is CASSYWASTGELFF.